The entry that follows covers one TCR beta chain sequence. Its antigen is as yet unknown. Repertoires were generated with immunoSEQ multiplex PCR, while TCRdb's copy carries only in-frame clones and drops some. The data show 86,000 or so clones, around 91% seen once. The sample belongs to a study of OX40 agonist ivuxolimab in advanced cancers. About the study: Participants could have had prior anti-PD-1, anti-PD-L1 or anti-CTLA-4 therapy, and approximately 37% had some.

Study-wide findings and caveats: By week 6 at 0.1 to 3.0 mg/kg, blood CD4+ and CD8+ T cells had expanded clonally. Partial responders receiving 0.1-3.0 mg/kg showed among the lowest clonal expansion.

With baseline, cycle 4 day 1, and cycle 7 day 1 as timepoints, blood was sampled. The germline V gene has CDR1 ENHRY and CDR2 SYGVKD. This CDR3 spans 15 amino acids. Trimming removed 3 bases at V and 8 bases at J, with 19 bases between. The chain joins TRBV10-3 to TRBJ1-2; D might be TRBD1 (5 bases). The sequenced sample was CD4+ or CD8+ T cells sorted from blood, obtained in a trial of the OX40 agonist ivuxolimab. The TCR originated in an adult with an advanced solid tumor such as melanoma, head and neck, liver or kidney cancer. The CDR3 loop is CAISENGGGLSGYTF. For the CDR3, the DNA is TGTGCCATCAGTGAAAACGGGGGGGGTCTAAGCGGCTACACCTTC.